Listed below are T cell receptor beta chains from one sample, sequenced in a study of lung T cells in sarcoidosis with Löfgren's syndrome. Via MiXCR, TCRdb re-called the reads, giving one row per CDR3 protein. Found here are 15,000 to 25,000 distinct CDR3 sequences, roughly a fifth of them singletons; the top ten hold more than 0.7%. The sequenced sample consisted of CD4+ T cells from bronchoalveolar lavage. These receptor sequences come from a human donor with sarcoidosis (Löfgren's syndrome or another form), or a control subject (not recorded which). The CDR3 runs from the conserved cysteine through the conserved F or W. Each record gives: clone size, J gene, V gene, D gene, CDR3 protein, CDR3 DNA. D genes are given only for firm matches. The size entry is marked missing in some rows and otherwise reads once, few, many or a size class.

clone size: many; J gene: TRBJ2-7; V gene: TRBV4-2; D gene: -; CDR3 protein: CASSQGERYEQYF; CDR3 DNA: TGTGCCAGCAGCCAAGGCGAGCGCTACGAGCAGTACTTC
clone size: many; J gene: TRBJ1-2; V gene: TRBV4-1; D gene: -; CDR3 protein: CASSKIEGVGYTF; CDR3 DNA: TGCGCCAGCAGTAAAATCGAGGGGGTTGGCTACACCTTC
clone size: few; J gene: TRBJ2-1; V gene: TRBV9; D gene: -; CDR3 protein: CASSAARTGDKQFF; CDR3 DNA: TGTGCCAGCAGCGCCGCCCGGACCGGGGACAAGCAGTTCTTC
clone size: medium-sized; J gene: TRBJ2-1; V gene: TRBV7-2; D gene: TRBD2; CDR3 protein: CASSRLAGGGNEQFF; CDR3 DNA: TGTGCCAGCAGCCGACTAGCGGGAGGAGGAAATGAGCAGTTCTTC
clone size: few; J gene: TRBJ1-4; V gene: TRBV19; D gene: TRBD1; CDR3 protein: CASKDRGPEKLFF; CDR3 DNA: TGTGCCAGTAAGGACAGGGGGCCTGAAAAACTGTTTTTT
clone size: -; J gene: TRBJ1-2; V gene: TRBV9; D gene: -; CDR3 protein: CAGSARDTGHYGYTF; CDR3 DNA: TGTGCCGGCAGCGCCCGGGACACTGGGCACTATGGCTACACCTTC
clone size: medium-sized; J gene: TRBJ2-5; V gene: TRBV7-2; D gene: -; CDR3 protein: CASSPQETQYF; CDR3 DNA: TGTGCCAGCAGCCCACAAGAGACCCAGTACTTC
clone size: few; J gene: TRBJ1-1; V gene: TRBV5-4; D gene: -; CDR3 protein: CASSLDRNDHAFF; CDR3 DNA: TGTGCCAGCAGCTTGGACAGGAACGATCACGCTTTCTTT
clone size: many; J gene: TRBJ2-3; V gene: TRBV28; D gene: -; CDR3 protein: CASIPTRIHGQFRDTQYF; CDR3 DNA: TGTGCCAGCATACCCACAAGAATCCACGGCCAATTCCGAGATACGCAGTATTTT
clone size: few; J gene: TRBJ2-5; V gene: TRBV30; D gene: -; CDR3 protein: CAWSYGGVETQYF; CDR3 DNA: TGTGCCTGGAGCTACGGGGGAGTAGAGACCCAGTACTTC
clone size: -; J gene: TRBJ2-7; V gene: TRBV10-3; D gene: TRBD2; CDR3 protein: CAISPSGRSSYEQYF; CDR3 DNA: TGTGCCATTTCCCCAAGCGGGAGGAGCTCCTACGAGCAGTACTTC
clone size: few; J gene: TRBJ1-5; V gene: TRBV18; D gene: -; CDR3 protein: CASSSIGTGFRDQPQHF; CDR3 DNA: TGTGCCAGCTCGTCGATAGGTACGGGCTTTCGTGATCAGCCCCAGCATTTT
clone size: many; J gene: TRBJ1-6; V gene: TRBV4-3; D gene: -; CDR3 protein: CASSRTARSSYNSPLHF; CDR3 DNA: TGCGCCAGCAGCCGGACAGCCCGGAGCTCCTATAATTCACCCCTCCACTTT
clone size: -; J gene: TRBJ2-5; V gene: TRBV12-3/TRBV12-4; D gene: TRBD2; CDR3 protein: CASSLDSGMRGETQYF; CDR3 DNA: TGTGCCAGCAGTTTAGATAGCGGGATGAGGGGAGAGACCCAGTACTTC
clone size: many; J gene: TRBJ2-7; V gene: TRBV28; D gene: -; CDR3 protein: CASSPGQAGEYEQYF; CDR3 DNA: TGTGCCAGCAGTCCTGGACAGGCGGGGGAGTACGAGCAGTACTTC
clone size: many; J gene: TRBJ2-2; V gene: TRBV28; D gene: TRBD1; CDR3 protein: CASRTGTGSTGELFF; CDR3 DNA: TGTGCCAGTCGAACCGGGACAGGGAGCACCGGGGAGCTGTTTTTT
clone size: many; J gene: TRBJ1-2; V gene: TRBV28; D gene: TRBD1; CDR3 protein: CASKRQGSYGYTF; CDR3 DNA: TGTGCCAGCAAAAGACAGGGGAGCTATGGCTACACCTTC
clone size: many; J gene: TRBJ1-1; V gene: TRBV4-1; D gene: -; CDR3 protein: CASSQPRGPMNTEAFF; CDR3 DNA: TGCGCCAGCAGCCAGCCCCGTGGCCCGATGAACACTGAAGCTTTCTTT
clone size: once; J gene: TRBJ1-5; V gene: TRBV2; D gene: -; CDR3 protein: CANSGLGPGQPQHF; CDR3 DNA: TGTGCCAACAGTGGCTTAGGACCGGGTCAGCCCCAGCATTTT
clone size: many; J gene: TRBJ2-5; V gene: TRBV7-9; D gene: -; CDR3 protein: CASSQKGTQYF; CDR3 DNA: TGTGCCAGCAGCCAGAAGGGGACCCAGTACTTC
clone size: few; J gene: TRBJ1-3; V gene: TRBV29-1; D gene: -; CDR3 protein: CSVEKQLSGNTIYF; CDR3 DNA: TGCAGCGTTGAAAAGCAACTCTCTGGAAACACCATATATTTT
clone size: -; J gene: TRBJ1-5; V gene: TRBV5-1; D gene: TRBD1; CDR3 protein: CASSTGQGNQPQHF; CDR3 DNA: TGCGCCAGCAGCACTGGACAGGGCAATCAGCCCCAGCATTTT
clone size: medium-sized; J gene: TRBJ1-5; V gene: TRBV6-1; D gene: -; CDR3 protein: CASRVTGDPQHF; CDR3 DNA: TGTGCCAGCCGAGTAACCGGAGACCCCCAGCATTTT
clone size: -; J gene: TRBJ2-1; V gene: TRBV6-2/TRBV6-3; D gene: -; CDR3 protein: CASGGADIALMNEQFF; CDR3 DNA: TGTGCCAGCGGTGGCGCGGATATCGCTTTAATGAATGAGCAGTTCTTC
clone size: many; J gene: TRBJ2-3; V gene: TRBV18; D gene: -; CDR3 protein: CASSPVAEGMDTQYF; CDR3 DNA: TGTGCCAGCTCACCCGTAGCGGAAGGAATGGATACGCAGTATTTT
clone size: medium-sized; J gene: TRBJ2-6; V gene: TRBV27; D gene: -; CDR3 protein: CASSLGRFSGANVLTF; CDR3 DNA: TGTGCCAGCAGCCTCGGACGGTTCTCTGGGGCCAACGTCCTGACTTTC
clone size: many; J gene: TRBJ2-2; V gene: TRBV4-3; D gene: -; CDR3 protein: CASSQDTGLWNTGELFF; CDR3 DNA: TGCGCCAGCAGCCAAGATACCGGACTCTGGAACACCGGGGAGCTGTTTTTT
clone size: few; J gene: TRBJ1-5; V gene: TRBV7-2; D gene: -; CDR3 protein: CASSQDYSSPQHF; CDR3 DNA: TGTGCCAGCAGTCAGGACTACTCTTCGCCCCAGCATTTT
clone size: many; J gene: TRBJ2-1; V gene: TRBV7-8; D gene: -; CDR3 protein: CASRSLLRSGYNEQFF; CDR3 DNA: TGTGCCAGCAGATCACTTTTGAGGAGCGGGTACAATGAGCAGTTCTTC
clone size: many; J gene: TRBJ2-7; V gene: TRBV4-2; D gene: TRBD1; CDR3 protein: CASSKGGQGTDEQYF; CDR3 DNA: TGTGCCAGCAGCAAGGGGGGACAGGGGACGGACGAGCAGTACTTC
clone size: many; J gene: TRBJ2-1; V gene: TRBV6-1; D gene: TRBD2; CDR3 protein: CASSPRLASGDNEQFF; CDR3 DNA: TGTGCCAGCAGCCCCCGGCTGGCTAGCGGGGACAATGAGCAGTTCTTC
clone size: medium-sized; J gene: TRBJ2-5; V gene: TRBV20-1; D gene: -; CDR3 protein: CSARDVRVQETQYF; CDR3 DNA: TGCAGTGCTAGAGATGTACGCGTCCAAGAGACCCAGTACTTC
clone size: -; J gene: TRBJ2-1; V gene: TRBV11-3; D gene: TRBD2; CDR3 protein: CASSLGAGEVHNEQFF; CDR3 DNA: TGTGCCAGCAGCCTAGGGGCGGGAGAGGTCCACAATGAGCAGTTCTTC
clone size: few; J gene: TRBJ1-1; V gene: TRBV19; D gene: TRBD1; CDR3 protein: CASKVSRDRSNTEAFF; CDR3 DNA: TGTGCCAGTAAAGTATCCCGGGACAGGTCGAACACTGAAGCTTTCTTT
clone size: many; J gene: TRBJ1-1; V gene: TRBV20-1; D gene: TRBD1; CDR3 protein: CSARDGTGMNTEAFF; CDR3 DNA: TGCAGTGCTAGAGATGGGACAGGGATGAACACTGAAGCTTTCTTT
clone size: -; J gene: TRBJ2-5; V gene: TRBV19; D gene: TRBD1; CDR3 protein: CASSPDREETQYF; CDR3 DNA: TGTGCCAGTAGTCCGGACAGGGAAGAGACCCAGTACTTC